A selection of T cell receptor beta chains follows, all from one sample in a study of siplizumab effects on memory and regulatory T cells. Using immunoSEQ multiplex PCR, the repertoire was profiled, and TCRdb retains in-frame clones only, with some absent. The repertoire holds about 66,000 clones, with just over 95% as singletons. Source material: naive CD8+ T cells sorted from blood. These TCRs come from a human donor in good health. CDR3s include the opening cysteine and the closing phenylalanine or tryptophan. The order of the fields is V gene, D gene, clone size, J gene, CDR3 protein, CDR3 DNA. The D gene is left open where the match is weak. For some rows the clone size is stated as once, few or many, or as a class when expanded; others skip it.

v_call: TRBV14
d_call: -
clone_size: -
j_call: TRBJ2-7
cdr3_aa: CASSHWGIDYEQYF
cdr3_nt: TGTGCCAGCAGCCACTGGGGTATCGATTACGAGCAGTACTTC

v_call: TRBV9
d_call: -
clone_size: -
j_call: TRBJ2-7
cdr3_aa: CASSVEGGGYEQYF
cdr3_nt: TGTGCCAGCAGCGTAGAGGGGGGAGGCTACGAGCAGTACTTC

v_call: TRBV7-9
d_call: -
clone_size: -
j_call: TRBJ1-1
cdr3_aa: CASSLTDSNTEAFF
cdr3_nt: TGTGCCAGCAGCTTGACAGACTCGAACACTGAAGCTTTCTTT

v_call: TRBV2
d_call: -
clone_size: -
j_call: TRBJ2-5
cdr3_aa: CASSPGHKSLETQYF
cdr3_nt: TGTGCCAGCAGTCCGGGACACAAGTCCTTAGAGACCCAGTACTTC

v_call: TRBV4-3
d_call: -
clone_size: -
j_call: TRBJ1-3
cdr3_aa: CASSQDLRGTGNTIYF
cdr3_nt: TGCGCCAGCAGCCAAGATCTTCGCGGAACTGGAAACACCATATATTTT

v_call: TRBV19
d_call: -
clone_size: -
j_call: TRBJ2-2
cdr3_aa: CASTMEGFGELFF
cdr3_nt: TGTGCCAGTACTATGGAGGGGTTCGGGGAGCTGTTTTTT

v_call: TRBV5-6
d_call: TRBD2
clone_size: -
j_call: TRBJ2-2
cdr3_aa: CASSLIWAGGPLGTGELFF
cdr3_nt: TGTGCCAGCAGCTTGATCTGGGCGGGGGGCCCTCTGGGCACCGGGGAGCTGTTTTTT

v_call: TRBV28
d_call: -
clone_size: -
j_call: TRBJ1-1
cdr3_aa: CASRGGRAGDEAFF
cdr3_nt: TGTGCCAGCAGGGGAGGGAGGGCAGGGGATGAAGCTTTCTTT

v_call: TRBV27
d_call: -
clone_size: -
j_call: TRBJ2-7
cdr3_aa: CASSFRDGGAYEQYF
cdr3_nt: TGTGCCAGCAGTTTCCGGGACGGTGGCGCCTACGAGCAGTACTTC

v_call: TRBV29-1
d_call: -
clone_size: -
j_call: TRBJ1-2
cdr3_aa: CSARLWGVGYTF
cdr3_nt: TGCAGCGCCCGACTGTGGGGGGTTGGCTACACCTTC

v_call: TRBV7-8
d_call: TRBD2
clone_size: -
j_call: TRBJ2-1
cdr3_aa: CASSLAGERGGLSYNEQFF
cdr3_nt: TGTGCCAGCAGCTTAGCCGGGGAGCGGGGGGGCCTGTCCTACAATGAGCAGTTCTTC

v_call: TRBV4-3
d_call: -
clone_size: -
j_call: TRBJ2-7
cdr3_aa: CASSQDKGLEQYF
cdr3_nt: TGCGCCAGCAGCCAAGATAAGGGGCTCGAGCAGTACTTC

v_call: TRBV6-5
d_call: -
clone_size: -
j_call: TRBJ2-7
cdr3_aa: CASSYSGKVDEQYF
cdr3_nt: TGTGCCAGCAGTTATTCAGGGAAGGTCGACGAGCAGTACTTC

v_call: TRBV5-6
d_call: -
clone_size: -
j_call: TRBJ2-7
cdr3_aa: CASSLTYGAYEQYF
cdr3_nt: TGTGCCAGCAGCTTGACATATGGTGCCTACGAGCAGTACTTC

v_call: TRBV4-1
d_call: TRBD1
clone_size: -
j_call: TRBJ1-1
cdr3_aa: CASSRQGNTEAFF
cdr3_nt: TGCGCCAGCAGCCGACAGGGGAACACTGAAGCTTTCTTT

v_call: TRBV19
d_call: -
clone_size: -
j_call: TRBJ1-1
cdr3_aa: CASSGNLASEAFF
cdr3_nt: TGTGCCAGTAGCGGAAACCTGGCAAGTGAAGCTTTCTTT

v_call: TRBV7-2
d_call: -
clone_size: -
j_call: TRBJ2-7
cdr3_aa: CASSSTVYEQYF
cdr3_nt: TGTGCCAGCAGCTCCACAGTCTACGAGCAGTACTTC

v_call: TRBV5-4
d_call: TRBD2
clone_size: -
j_call: TRBJ2-7
cdr3_aa: CASSLDSLAGAYEQYF
cdr3_nt: TGTGCCAGCAGCTTGGACTCCCTAGCGGGGGCTTACGAGCAGTACTTC

v_call: TRBV9
d_call: TRBD2
clone_size: -
j_call: TRBJ2-1
cdr3_aa: CASSNSGGAGNEQFF
cdr3_nt: TGTGCCAGCAGCAATAGCGGGGGGGCCGGGAATGAGCAGTTCTTC

v_call: TRBV13
d_call: -
clone_size: once
j_call: TRBJ2-1
cdr3_aa: CASSFMAGVENEQFF
cdr3_nt: TGTGCCAGCAGCTTTATGGCAGGGGTGGAAAATGAGCAGTTCTTC

v_call: TRBV15
d_call: -
clone_size: -
j_call: TRBJ1-1
cdr3_aa: CATSRGDWGKAFF
cdr3_nt: TGTGCCACCAGTCGAGGGGACTGGGGGAAAGCTTTCTTT

v_call: TRBV2
d_call: -
clone_size: -
j_call: TRBJ2-7
cdr3_aa: CASSREYEQYF
cdr3_nt: TGTGCCAGCAGTCGTGAGTACGAGCAGTACTTC

v_call: TRBV4-2
d_call: -
clone_size: -
j_call: TRBJ2-3
cdr3_aa: CASSQVEAVLGSDTQYF
cdr3_nt: TGTGCCAGCAGCCAAGTCGAAGCGGTCCTAGGGTCAGATACGCAGTATTTT

v_call: TRBV19
d_call: TRBD1
clone_size: -
j_call: TRBJ2-2
cdr3_aa: CASGTGGSHGELFF
cdr3_nt: TGTGCCAGCGGGACAGGGGGCTCCCACGGGGAGCTGTTTTTT